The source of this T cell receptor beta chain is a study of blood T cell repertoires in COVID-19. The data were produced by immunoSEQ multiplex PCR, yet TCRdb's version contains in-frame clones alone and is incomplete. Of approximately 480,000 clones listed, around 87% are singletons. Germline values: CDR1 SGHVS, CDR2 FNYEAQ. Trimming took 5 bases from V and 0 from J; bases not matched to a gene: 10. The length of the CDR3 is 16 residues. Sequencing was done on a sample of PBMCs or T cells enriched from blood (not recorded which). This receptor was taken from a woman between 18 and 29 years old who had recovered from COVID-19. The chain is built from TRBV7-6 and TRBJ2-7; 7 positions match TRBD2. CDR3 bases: TGTGCCAGCAGCGAGGGACTACTAGGGTACTCCTACGAGCAGTACTTC. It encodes CASSEGLLGYSYEQYF.